What follows describes a single T cell receptor beta chain. These data originate in a study of post-analysis software for immune sequencing data. The V and J ends lost 3 bases and 11 bases, in that order; junction bases with no gene match: 9. The CDR3 is 13 amino acids. Germline assignment: CDR1 KGHSH and CDR2 LQKENI. cDNA libraries for TCR beta contained unique molecular identifiers. MiXCR, applied by TCRdb to the PCR reads, yields one record per CDR3 protein. This table holds around 150,000 distinct CDR3 sequences, 35% to 40% found once. The chain recombines TRBV18 with TRBJ2-5; 7 bases agree with TRBD2. The sample was blood, taken after autologous hematopoietic stem cell transplantation. The receptor comes from a girl aged 5-17 years with multiple sclerosis. The DNA for the CDR3 is TGTGCCAGCTCACCCCTAGCGGCCCTGGAGCAGTACTTC. Translation: CASSPLAALEQYF. The complete variable domain, with remaining parts taken from reference TRBV18 and TRBJ2-5, reads NAGVMQNPRHLVRRRGQEARLRCSPMKGHSHVYWYRQLPEEGLKFMVYLQKENIIDESGMPKERFSAEFPKEGPSILRIQQVVRGDSAAYFCASSPLAALEQYFGPGTRLLVL.